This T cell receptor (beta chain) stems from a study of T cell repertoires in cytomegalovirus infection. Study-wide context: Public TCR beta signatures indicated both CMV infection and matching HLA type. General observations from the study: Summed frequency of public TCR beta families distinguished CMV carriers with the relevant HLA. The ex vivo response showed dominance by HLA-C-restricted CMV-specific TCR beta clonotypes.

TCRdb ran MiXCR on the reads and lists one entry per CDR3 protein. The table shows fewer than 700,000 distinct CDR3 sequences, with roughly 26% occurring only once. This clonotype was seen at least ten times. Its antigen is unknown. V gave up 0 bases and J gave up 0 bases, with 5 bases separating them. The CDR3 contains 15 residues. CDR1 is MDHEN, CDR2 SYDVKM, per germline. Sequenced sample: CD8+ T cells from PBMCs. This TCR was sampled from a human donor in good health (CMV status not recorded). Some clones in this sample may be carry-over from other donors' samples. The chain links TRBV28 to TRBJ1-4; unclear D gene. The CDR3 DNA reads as TGTGCCAGCAGTTTATGGTCAGCAACTAATGAAAAACTGTTTTTT. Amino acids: CASSLWSATNEKLFF.